This TCR beta chain was sequenced during a study of T cell responses to AZD1222 COVID-19 vaccine. Study-level background: Second-dose recipients at about 4 or about 12 weeks were treated as one pooled group. Study conclusions and caveats: Across spike, vaccine-associated CD4 TCRs were found, dominant at 160-218 and 743-854. Reportedly, nearly half the spike-specific TCRs target unmutated variant regions. Sampling that yielded the repertoires occurred only after the peak T cell response.

In regard to this clone: Its specificity is unknown.

The method was immunoSEQ multiplex PCR; TCRdb's version includes in-frame clones alone and lacks a portion of them. The data hold roughly 82,000 clones, with around 84% observed a single time. Germline lookup yields CDR1 MNHEY and CDR2 SVGAGI. V shed 5 bases and J shed 5 bases, with 10 bases lying between them. The CDR3 is 14 residues long. This sequence was found in an adult in good health. The chain is built from TRBV6-5 and TRBJ1-6; D call uncertain. Sample: peripheral blood, taken on day 0 of AZD1222 vaccination. This CDR3 reads CASSPRNDNSPLHF. In DNA, the CDR3 is TGTGCCAGCAGTCCCCGGAACGATAATTCACCCCTCCACTTT.